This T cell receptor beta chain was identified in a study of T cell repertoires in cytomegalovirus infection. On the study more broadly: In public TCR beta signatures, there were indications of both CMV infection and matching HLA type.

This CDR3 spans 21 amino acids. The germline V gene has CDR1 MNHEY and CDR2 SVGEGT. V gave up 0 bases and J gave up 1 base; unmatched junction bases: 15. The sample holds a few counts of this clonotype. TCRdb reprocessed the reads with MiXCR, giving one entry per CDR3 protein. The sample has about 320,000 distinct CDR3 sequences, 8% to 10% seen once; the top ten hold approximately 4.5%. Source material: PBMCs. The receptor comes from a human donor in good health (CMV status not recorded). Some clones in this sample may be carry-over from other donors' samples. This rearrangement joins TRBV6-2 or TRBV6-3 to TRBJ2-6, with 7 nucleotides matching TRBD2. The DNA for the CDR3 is TGTGCCAGCAGTTACTCCGGCGTATTGTGGCGGGGGACGTCTGGGGCCAACGTCCTGACTTTC. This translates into CASSYSGVLWRGTSGANVLTF.